Listed below are T cell receptor beta chains from one sample, sequenced in a study of CD8+CD57+ T cells in acquired aplastic anemia. From the reads, TCRdb called clonotypes with MiXCR, one entry per CDR3 protein. The sample lists 130,000 or so distinct CDR3 sequences, about 40% occurring once. The sample taken for sequencing was sorted CD4+, CD8+, or CD8+CD57+ T cells (not recorded which) from PBMCs. The receptors stem from a human donor with aplastic anemia. Each CDR3 is given with its conserved first and last residue. The order of the fields is J gene, clone size, V gene, D gene, CDR3 protein, CDR3 DNA. D genes are given only for firm matches. The size entry is marked missing in some rows and otherwise reads once, few, many or a size class.

>TRBJ1-1|.|TRBV7-2|.
CASSSRGTEAFF
TGTGCCAGCAGCTCACGGGGCACTGAAGCTTTCTTT
>TRBJ2-7|.|TRBV2|.
CASSGVGDFEQYF
TGTGCCAGCAGTGGGGTAGGGGATTTCGAGCAGTACTTC
>TRBJ1-2|.|TRBV19|TRBD1
CASSPGQGKGYTF
TGTGCCAGTAGTCCCGGACAGGGAAAAGGCTACACCTTC
>TRBJ2-1|many|TRBV24-1|TRBD2
CASSFSGGSYNEQFF
TGTGCCTCCTCCTTTAGCGGGGGTTCCTACAATGAGCAGTTCTTC
>TRBJ2-2|.|TRBV18|.
CASSPTRDTGELFF
TGTGCCAGCTCACCAACCAGGGACACCGGGGAGCTGTTTTTT
>TRBJ2-7|few|TRBV3-1|.
CASSTPTPHYEQYF
TGTGCCAGCAGTACCCCGACACCGCACTACGAGCAGTACTTC
>TRBJ2-2|once|TRBV12-3/TRBV12-4|TRBD1
CASSPRQGNTGELVF
TGTGCCAGCAGCCCAAGACAGGGTAACACCGGGGAGCTGGTTTTT
>TRBJ1-4|many|TRBV9|TRBD1
CASSVSGQGNEKLFF
TGTGCCAGCAGCGTATCAGGACAGGGGAATGAAAAACTGTTTTTT
>TRBJ1-6|.|TRBV11-2|TRBD1
CASSLVGTGSGSPLHF
TGTGCCAGCAGCTTAGTGGGGACAGGGAGTGGTTCACCCCTCCACTTT
>TRBJ1-3|many|TRBV6-1|TRBD1
CASSAYSTGVAGNTIYF
TGTGCCAGCAGTGCATACTCGACAGGGGTGGCTGGAAACACCATATATTTT
>TRBJ2-7|.|TRBV20-1|TRBD1
CSARQTGGPYEQYF
TGCAGTGCTAGACAAACAGGGGGCCCCTACGAGCAGTACTTC